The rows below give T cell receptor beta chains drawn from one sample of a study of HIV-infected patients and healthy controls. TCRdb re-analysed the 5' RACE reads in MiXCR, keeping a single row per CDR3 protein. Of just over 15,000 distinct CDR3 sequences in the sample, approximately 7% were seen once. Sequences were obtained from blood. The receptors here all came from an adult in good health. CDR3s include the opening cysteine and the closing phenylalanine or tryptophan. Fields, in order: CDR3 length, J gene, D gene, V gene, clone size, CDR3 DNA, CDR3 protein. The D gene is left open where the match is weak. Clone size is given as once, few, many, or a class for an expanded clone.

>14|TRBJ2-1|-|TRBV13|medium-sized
TGTGCCAGCACCCCTGTCCCAGGGGGAGGTGAGCAGTTCTTC
CASTPVPGGGEQFF
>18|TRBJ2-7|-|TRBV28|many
TGTGCCAGCAGTTTAGAGGGTGGTTTTGGTGCCGGGAAGCACGAGCAGTACTTC
CASSLEGGFGAGKHEQYF
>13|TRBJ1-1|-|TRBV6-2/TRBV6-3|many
TGTGCCAGCAGTCCGCGTGGGTCCACTGAAGCTTTCTTT
CASSPRGSTEAFF
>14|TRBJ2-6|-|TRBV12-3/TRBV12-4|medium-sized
TGTGCCAGCAGTTCAGGGTCTGGGGCCAACGTCCTGACTTTC
CASSSGSGANVLTF
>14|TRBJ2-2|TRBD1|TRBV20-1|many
TGCAGTGCGATCCGACAGGGGAGAGTCGGGGAGCTGTTTTTT
CSAIRQGRVGELFF
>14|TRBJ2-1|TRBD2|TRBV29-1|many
TGCAGCTCAAGACTAGCGGGGGCCTACAATGAGCAGTTCTTC
CSSRLAGAYNEQFF
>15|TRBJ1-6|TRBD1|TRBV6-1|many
TGTGCCAGCAGTGAAGAGGGGACAGGGCGTTCACCCCTCCACTTT
CASSEEGTGRSPLHF
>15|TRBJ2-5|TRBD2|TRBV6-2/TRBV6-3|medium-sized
TGTGCCAGTACTATAGCGGGAGCCGAGACGGAGACCCAGTACTTC
CASTIAGAETETQYF
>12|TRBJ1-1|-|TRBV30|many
TGTGCCTGGAGTGTACTGGGCACTGAAGCTTTCTTT
CAWSVLGTEAFF
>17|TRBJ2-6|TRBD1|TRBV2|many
TGTGCCAGCTCCCGGGACAGGGGTCCTCCTGGGGCCAACGTCCTGACTTTC
CASSRDRGPPGANVLTF
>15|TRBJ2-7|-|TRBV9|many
TGTGCCAGCAGCGAGGGACTTTCGCACTCCTACGAGCAGTACTTC
CASSEGLSHSYEQYF
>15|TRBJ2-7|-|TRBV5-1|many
TGCGCCAGCAGCTTGGGTGGGAATGGAGGACCCGAGCAGTACTTC
CASSLGGNGGPEQYF
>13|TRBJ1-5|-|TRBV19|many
TGTGCCAGTAGGCCCGGGCCTCCCCTGGCCCAGCATTTT
CASRPGPPLAQHF
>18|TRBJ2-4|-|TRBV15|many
TGTGCCACCAGCAGAGATGGAGGTCGGAATCTAGCCAAAAACATTCAGTACTTC
CATSRDGGRNLAKNIQYF